The clone carrying this TCR beta chain has more than one count but fewer than ten. Its antigen is as yet unknown. These data originate in a study of T cells after yellow fever vaccination. General study findings and limits: Some clonotypes, a small share, were shared between CD4 and CD8 compartments.

As TCR cDNA was made by 5'RACE template switching, a universal primer site and UMIs were added. Using its own MiXCR run on the 5' RACE reads, TCRdb lists one record per CDR3 protein. Here the sample spans around 310,000 distinct CDR3 sequences, around 4% being singletons. The CDR3 is made up of 17 amino acids. The germline CDR1 and CDR2 sequences are LGHNA and YSLEER. The V gene end was trimmed by 4 bases and the J gene end by 4 bases; junction bases not matched to a gene: 14. The sequencing used PBMCs, collected on the day of the yellow fever booster vaccination. The origin of this receptor is a man between 18 and 35 years old who received the YFV17D yellow fever vaccine. The chain employs TRBV4-3 and TRBJ2-5; 8 bases match TRBD2. The CDR3 DNA reads TGCGCCAGCAGCCCCCAAGTGTCAAGCGGGGGAGGAGAGACCCAGTACTTC. This translates into CASSPQVSSGGGETQYF.